Included here is one T cell receptor (beta chain) sequence, with context. The sample comes from a study of fetal regulatory T cell absence and autoimmunity. Trimming took 3 bases from V and 1 from J, leaving 12 bases between them. The V gene's germline CDR1 is MNHEY and CDR2 SMNVEV (reference sequence). The CDR3 spans 15 residues. This was a survey-level run. Sequencing was performed with immunoSEQ multiplex PCR; in TCRdb, only in-frame clones are kept and a portion is missing. The sample has about 95,000 clones; about two thirds are singletons. The chain combines TRBV27 with TRBJ2-5; tentatively, D is TRBD1 (5 bases). The sequencing input was pancreas tissue. The sequence was obtained from a male donor with IPEX syndrome. The CDR3 reads CASSFWGGSQETQYF. As DNA, the CDR3 is TGTGCCAGCAGTTTCTGGGGCGGAAGCCAAGAGACCCAGTACTTC.